The next 24 T cell receptor beta chains were all read from a single sample in a study of beta chain features in type 1 diabetes. Findings and limits, study-wide: Among patients with Type 1 diabetes, TCRB CDR3s were moderately but significantly shorter in every one of the four CD4+ subsets.

Every isolated RNA sample was fully reverse transcribed, so sequencing captured expressed TCRB transcripts. Method: immunoSEQ multiplex PCR; TCRdb's copy keeps in-frame clones and lacks some. The sample holds roughly 230,000 clones, approximately 11% seen once. No antigens are known for them. The sequencing input was naive CD4+ T cells from blood. The receptors shown here come from a man aged 25 to 45 with type 1 diabetes.

The chain carries TRBV29-1 and TRBJ1-2; 7 nucleotides agree with TRBD1. Germline CDR1 reads SQVTM; CDR2 reads ANQGSEA. V lost 1 base, J lost 3 bases, and 5 bases stayed unmatched. This CDR3 has 14 residues. CDR3 nucleotides: TGCAGCGTTGAAGGACAGGGCGATGACTATGGCTACACCTTC. Translating it yields CSVEGQGDDYGYTF. Variable domain in full (rest from reference TRBV29-1 and TRBJ1-2): SAVISQKPSRDICQRGTSLTIQCQVDSQVTMMFWYRQQPGQSLTLIATANQGSEATYESGFVIDKFPISRPNLTFSTLTVSNMSPEDSSIYLCSVEGQGDDYGYTFGSGTRLTVV.

This clone appeared a few times. CDR3 in amino acids: CASSVATGQGKDTQYF. The CDR3 DNA follows: TGTGCCAGCAGCGTAGCTACGGGGCAGGGGAAAGATACGCAGTATTTT. V gene TRBV9 combines with J gene TRBJ2-3; perhaps TRBD1 as D (6 bases). The V gene lost 0 bases and the J gene lost 5 bases, with 16 bases spanning the gap. The CDR3 runs to 16 residues. Germline V gives CDR1 SGDLS, CDR2 YYNGEE.

A few counts support this clone. The chain has TRBV9 and TRBJ1-6, with D hard to call. The CDR3 length is 13 residues. Germline values: CDR1 SGDLS, CDR2 YYNGEE. V lost 2 bases and J lost 7, with 7 bases in between. The CDR3 here is CASSVLENSPLHF. The CDR3 bases are TGTGCCAGCAGCGTCCTAGAAAATTCACCCCTCCACTTT. The full variable domain, its missing parts supplied by reference TRBV9 and TRBJ1-6, is DSGVTQTPKHLITATGQRVTLRCSPRSGDLSVYWYQQSLDQGLQFLIQYYNGEERAKGNILERFSAQQFPDLHSELNLSSLELGDSALYFCASSVLENSPLHFGNGTRLTVT.

This clone was observed a handful of times. The gene calls are TRBV7-2 and TRBJ2-5; 9 bases are shared with TRBD1. The CDR3 runs to 13 residues. Per the germline V gene, CDR1 is SGHTA and CDR2 is FQGNSA. Losses at the gene ends were 7 bases for V and 5 bases for J; bases not matched to a gene: 5. The CDR3 protein is CASTHRGQETQYF. DNA for the CDR3: TGTGCCAGCACCCACAGGGGGCAGGAGACCCAGTACTTC.

This clone occurred a few times. The chain couples TRBV7-9 to TRBJ2-1; 8 bases fit TRBD2. Trimming took 5 bases from V and 2 from J; bases not matched to a gene: 5. The CDR3 consists of 15 residues. Germline V lookup: CDR1 SEHNR, CDR2 FQNEAQ (reference sequence). The CDR3, as DNA: TGTGCCAGCAGCCCGGGGGGGGGTCCCTACAATGAGCAGTTCTTC. Its protein is CASSPGGGPYNEQFF.

The chain carries TRBV18 and TRBJ2-5, with no clear D. Trimming pared 2 bases from V and 5 bases from J, leaving 6 bases between. Per the germline V gene, CDR1 is KGHSH and CDR2 is LQKENI. This CDR3 contains 12 residues. The chain's CDR3 is CASSPIPETQYF. CDR3 nucleotide sequence: TGTGCCAGCTCACCAATTCCTGAGACCCAGTACTTC. Full variable domain (remainder filled in from reference TRBV18 and TRBJ2-5): NAGVMQNPRHLVRRRGQEARLRCSPMKGHSHVYWYRQLPEEGLKFMVYLQKENIIDESGMPKERFSAEFPKEGPSILRIQQVVRGDSAAYFCASSPIPETQYFGPGTRLLVL.

V and J are TRBV4-2 and TRBJ2-3; weak D call: TRBD2 (6 bases). The germline gives CDR1 LGHNA, CDR2 YNFKEQ. V gave up 4 bases and J gave up 0 bases, with 8 bases separating them. This CDR3 is built from 14 residues. The CDR3 sequence: CASSLGGSTDTQYF. The CDR3 DNA follows: TGTGCCAGCAGCCTGGGGGGAAGCACAGATACGCAGTATTTT.

A few counts support this clone. The V and J genes are TRBV7-9 and TRBJ1-5, with D unresolved. V was cut by 5 bases and J by 8 bases, with 10 bases left in between. This CDR3 has 12 amino acids. Germline lookup yields CDR1 SEHNR and CDR2 FQNEAQ (reference sequence). The CDR3 DNA reads as TGTGCCAGCAGCGAAGTCGGTGAGCCCCAGCATTTT. This gives the protein CASSEVGEPQHF. The whole variable domain, filled in from reference TRBV7-9 and TRBJ1-5, reads DTGVSQNPRHKITKRGQNVTFRCDPISEHNRLYWYRQTLGQGPEFLTYFQNEAQLEKSRLLSDRFSAERPKGSFSTLEIQRTEQGDSAMYLCASSEVGEPQHFGDGTRLSIL.

In nucleotides, the CDR3 is TGTGCCAGCGGCCAACCCCCGTACGAGCAGTACTTC. Encoded protein: CASGQPPYEQYF. The J gene is TRBJ2-7, the V gene TRBV6-6; D is undetermined. Germline V CDR1 and CDR2: MNHNY, SVGAGI (reference sequence). V was trimmed by 8 bases and J by 4 bases, leaving 12 bases between them. CDR3 length equals 12 residues.

The rearrangement joins TRBV4-2 to TRBJ2-5; TRBD2 is a possible D gene (5 bases). V gave up 0 bases and J gave up 4 bases, with 12 bases separating them. There are 15 residues in the CDR3. Germline lookup yields CDR1 LGHNA and CDR2 YNFKEQ. CDR3 loop: CASSQDGSIRETQYF. As DNA, the CDR3 is TGTGCCAGCAGCCAAGATGGGAGTATTAGAGAGACCCAGTACTTC.

The chain employs TRBV27 and TRBJ2-3; TRBD2 matches at 9 bases. The CDR3 covers 15 residues. V dropped 5 bases and J dropped 3; count of bases not matched to a gene: 6. CDR1 MNHEY and CDR2 SMNVEV come from the germline V gene (reference sequence). The CDR3 DNA sequence: TGTGCCAGCAGTGCGTATAGCGGGGGTACAGATACGCAGTATTTT. It encodes CASSAYSGGTDTQYF.

The V gene is TRBV18, the J gene TRBJ2-6, with 9 bases lining up with TRBD1. Unmatched junction bases numbered 6, after V lost 3 bases and J lost 0 bases. Per germline, CDR1 KGHSH and CDR2 LQKENI. This CDR3 contains 18 residues. The CDR3 DNA is TGTGCCAGCTCACCGGCGGACAGGGGAACCTCTGGGGCCAACGTCCTGACTTTC. Translated: CASSPADRGTSGANVLTF.

The sample holds a few counts of this clone. The chain links TRBV30 to TRBJ1-6; D remains ambiguous. The V gene's germline CDR1 is GTSNPN and CDR2 SVGIG (reference sequence). Trimming left V 3 bases short and J 12 bases short, with 9 bases between. This CDR3 spans 11 amino acids. The CDR3 protein is CAWSGVGPLHF. The CDR3 DNA sequence: TGTGCCTGGAGCGGAGTGGGACCCCTCCACTTT.

This clone turned up a few times. This chain connects TRBV20-1 to TRBJ1-5; possibly TRBD1 for D (5 bases). This CDR3 is built from 11 residues. CDR1 and CDR2 from the germline V gene are DFQATT and SNEGSKA (reference sequence). With 6 bases removed from V and 14 bases from J, the gap between germline ends came to 17 bases. The CDR3 loop is CSAPVWGGEHF. In DNA form, the CDR3 reads TGCAGTGCGCCGGTCTGGGGGGGTGAGCATTTT.

This clone was detected only a few times. This sequence joins TRBV13 and TRBJ2-5, with D unclear. CDR1 and CDR2 (germline): PRHDT, FYEKMQ (reference sequence). Trimming took 1 base from V and 5 from J, leaving 8 bases between them. This CDR3 comprises 13 residues. This CDR3 reads CASSLARRETQYF. In DNA form, the CDR3 reads TGTGCCAGCAGCTTAGCTAGAAGGGAGACCCAGTACTTC.

The V and J genes are TRBV2 and TRBJ1-1, with a possible D match to TRBD1 (5 bases). The germline V and J ends were trimmed by 0 bases and 8 bases, with 13 bases remaining between them. This CDR3 region has 14 residues. CDR1 and CDR2 from the germline V gene are SNHLY and FYNNEI. In nucleotides, the CDR3 is TGTGCCAGCAGTGAAGCGGGGCGGGGGACGGAAGCTTTCTTT. Translated: CASSEAGRGTEAFF.

The chain uses TRBV5-4 and TRBJ1-1; D gene unclear. The CDR3 is 13 residues long. V lost 3 bases and J lost 1, with 7 bases in between. Germline CDR1 and CDR2: SGHNT and YYREEE (reference sequence). The DNA for the CDR3 is TGTGCCAGCAGCTCCGACAAGAACACTGAAGCTTTCTTT. As protein: CASSSDKNTEAFF.

This clone came up a few times. This chain links TRBV18 with TRBJ2-1; 8 nucleotides align to TRBD2. From germline, CDR1 is KGHSH and CDR2 LQKENI. This CDR3 is built from 15 residues. Trimming at V came to 2 bases and at J to 5 bases, leaving 5 bases not matched to a gene. CDR3 coding DNA: TGTGCCAGCTCACCAGAAGCGGGGGTCGACAATGAGCAGTTCTTC. Translated: CASSPEAGVDNEQFF.

The V and J genes are TRBV7-3 and TRBJ2-3; 8 nucleotides agree with TRBD2. The CDR3 length is 13 residues. Losses at the gene ends were 0 bases for V and 12 bases for J; bases not matched to a gene: 5. The germline CDR1 and CDR2 sequences are SGHTA and FQGTGA. The CDR3 DNA is TGTGCCAGCAGCTTAACGTCCGGGGGGGCCCAGTATTTT. Encoded protein: CASSLTSGGAQYF.

This clone was counted a few times. This sequence joins TRBV7-9 and TRBJ2-1; 7 bases are a match to TRBD2. The germline gives CDR1 SEHNR, CDR2 FQNEAQ (reference sequence). The junction had 4 bases not matched to a gene; V was cut back by 10 bases and J by 1 base. The CDR3 sequence is 13 residues long. CDR3 in DNA: TGTGCCATTCCGCGGGGGTCCTACAATGAGCAGTTCTTC. Encoded protein: CAIPRGSYNEQFF. Based on the CDR3 plus reference TRBV7-9 and TRBJ2-1, the full variable domain is DTGVSQNPRHKITKRGQNVTFRCDPISEHNRLYWYRQTLGQGPEFLTYFQNEAQLEKSRLLSDRFSAERPKGSFSTLEIQRTEQGDSAMYLCAIPRGSYNEQFFGPGTRLTVL.

The V gene is TRBV27, the J gene TRBJ2-7; the D gene is possibly TRBD1 (5 bases). In germline, CDR1 is MNHEY, CDR2 SMNVEV (reference sequence). V was clipped by 6 bases and J by 3 bases, with 15 bases between them. The CDR3 runs to 14 residues. The CDR3 reads CASSWAPTGYEQYF. The DNA of the CDR3 is TGTGCCAGCAGCTGGGCACCTACAGGCTACGAGCAGTACTTC.

In this sample, this clone turned up a few times. CDR3 coding DNA: TGCGCCAGCAGCTTTCGACTAGCGGGGGACAATGAGCAGTTCTTC. Encoded protein: CASSFRLAGDNEQFF. The rearrangement uses TRBV5-1 and TRBJ2-1, with 12 bases identical to TRBD2. The length of the CDR3 is 15 residues. Trimming at V came to 2 bases and at J to 5 bases, leaving 2 bases not matched to a gene. CDR1 SGHRS and CDR2 YFSETQ come from the germline V gene.

This clone was seen a few times. Other DNA sequences within the sample encode an identical CDR3. The chain carries TRBV5-1 and TRBJ1-4; D gene uncertain. CDR3 size: 14 residues. Germline-derived CDR1 and CDR2 are SGHRS and YFSETQ. V was clipped by 1 base and J by 5 bases, with 9 bases between them. CDR3 DNA sequence: TGCGCCAGCAGCTTGAGGTCAGGCAATGAAAAACTGTTTTTT. Amino acids: CASSLRSGNEKLFF.

A few counts support this clone. The chain carries TRBV6-5 and TRBJ2-1, with 9 nucleotides matching TRBD2. The CDR3 length is 13 residues. Germline loops: CDR1 MNHEY, CDR2 SVGAGI. Germline trimming cut 6 bases from V and 12 bases from J; bases unmatched to any gene: 9. In DNA, the CDR3 is TGTGCCAGCAGCCCCCCGCGGGGGGGCGGGCAGTTCTTC. This translates into CASSPPRGGGQFF.